This TCR beta chain derives from a study of blood T cells in healthy people across ages. Points from the study as a whole: The CMV status of each donor remained undetermined, and this could have confounded shifts in expanded clonotypes.

Comments on this clonotype: What it binds is unknown.

Drawn from each donor were 9 to 10 milliliters of peripheral blood. The CDR3 extends over 18 amino acids. V gave up 2 bases and J gave up 4 bases, with 18 bases separating them. CDR1 is SEHNR and CDR2 is FQNEAQ in the germline V gene (reference sequence). Primers used in a second PCR of roughly 6 to 12 cycles were a sample-barcoded 5' primer and a J-beta primer mix. TCRdb reprocessed the 5' RACE reads via MiXCR and lists one record per CDR3 protein. The sample has 800,000 to 900,000 distinct CDR3 sequences; approximately 59% are singletons. The TCR sequence derives from a man aged 25 to 40 in good health. Sequenced sample: blood. V gene TRBV7-9 combines with J gene TRBJ2-6; the D gene could be TRBD1 or TRBD2 (7 bases each). The CDR3 DNA is TGTGCCAGCAGCTTATCAGGGGGGGGAGTCATCGGGGCCAACGTCCTGACTTTC. This sequence encodes CASSLSGGGVIGANVLTF. The variable domain in full, with the rest retrieved from reference TRBV7-9 and TRBJ2-6, is DTGVSQNPRHKITKRGQNVTFRCDPISEHNRLYWYRQTLGQGPEFLTYFQNEAQLEKSRLLSDRFSAERPKGSFSTLEIQRTEQGDSAMYLCASSLSGGGVIGANVLTFGAGSRLTVL.